This is a list of T cell receptor beta chains from one sample in a study of blood T cell repertoires in COVID-19. TCRdb's copy holds only in-frame clones and misses some; the assay was immunoSEQ multiplex PCR. The repertoire holds 110,000 to 150,000 clones, with around 89% as singletons. Sequenced sample: peripheral blood. Every receptor here comes from a man aged 60-69 years with active or convalescent COVID-19. CDR3s include the opening cysteine and the closing phenylalanine or tryptophan. A D gene is named only where the DNA matches it firmly. Size tells how often a clone was seen (once, few, many) or the class of an expanded clone, and some rows leave it out.

J	size	D	V	DNA	CDR3
TRBJ1-1	NA	TRBD1	TRBV5-4	TGTGCCAGCAGCTTCGGACAGGGGGCCACTGAAGCTTTCTTT	CASSFGQGATEAFF
TRBJ1-1	once	NA	TRBV19	TGTGCCAGTAGTATGCGCACTGAAGCTTTCTTT	CASSMRTEAFF
TRBJ2-5	NA	NA	TRBV19	TGTGCCAGTAGTAGCGCCGGCTGGGGCTGGGGAGAGACCCAGTACTTC	CASSSAGWGWGETQYF
TRBJ2-1	NA	TRBD2	TRBV5-1	TGCGCCAGCAGCTCTGTAGCGGGAAGCTACAATGAGCAGTTCTTC	CASSSVAGSYNEQFF
TRBJ1-5	NA	TRBD1	TRBV6-6	TGTGCCAGCAGCTCCAGGGGACAGCTACTCAATCAGCCCCAGCATTTT	CASSSRGQLLNQPQHF
TRBJ1-2	NA	TRBD1	TRBV29-1	TGCAGCGTTGCCTATGGACAGGGGGACGGCTACACCTTC	CSVAYGQGDGYTF
TRBJ2-1	NA	NA	TRBV2	TGTGCCAGCAGTGAATCGGGTATTGAGCAGTTCTTC	CASSESGIEQFF
TRBJ2-7	NA	NA	TRBV13	TGTGCCAGCAGCACTCGGGACACCTACTACGAGCAGTACTTC	CASSTRDTYYEQYF
TRBJ1-5	NA	NA	TRBV6-2/TRBV6-3	TGTGCCAGCAGTTATCGAACGGCCCGGGTCCCCTATAGCAATCAGCCCCAGCATTTT	CASSYRTARVPYSNQPQHF
TRBJ2-3	NA	NA	TRBV6-6	TGTGCCAGCAGTTTACGCGTACAGGATACGCAGTATTTT	CASSLRVQDTQYF
TRBJ2-1	NA	TRBD2	TRBV7-9	TGTGCCAGCAGCTTAGGGACTAGCGGTAATGAGCAGTTCTTC	CASSLGTSGNEQFF
TRBJ2-3	few	NA	TRBV27	TGTGCCAGCGCTGGCCCTAGCACAGATACGCAGTATTTT	CASAGPSTDTQYF
TRBJ1-5	NA	NA	TRBV20-1	TGCAGTGCTAGCGGGGGACAGCCCCAGCATTTT	CSASGGQPQHF
TRBJ2-2	once	TRBD2	TRBV11-2	TGTGCCAGCAGCCCCAACCTCGGGGGGGTGGAGGCCGGGGAGCTGTTTTTT	CASSPNLGGVEAGELFF
TRBJ1-1	few	NA	TRBV2	TGTGCCAGCAGTGATACGGGTTCGGTGAACACTGAAGCTTTCTTT	CASSDTGSVNTEAFF
TRBJ2-1	few	TRBD1	TRBV18	TGTGCCAGCTCACTACAGGGGGGCTCGTACAATGAGCAGTTCTTC	CASSLQGGSYNEQFF
TRBJ1-1	NA	TRBD1	TRBV10-3	TGTGCCATCAGTGCCTACCAGGGGGGGAACACTGAAGCTTTCTTT	CAISAYQGGNTEAFF
TRBJ2-2	few	NA	TRBV3-1/TRBV3-2	TGTGCCAGCAGCCTCCTTGCCGGGGAGCTGTTTTTT	CASSLLAGELFF
TRBJ1-2	NA	NA	TRBV4-3	TGCGCCAGCAGCCCAATCGGTGTTGATAGCGGCTACACCTTC	CASSPIGVDSGYTF
TRBJ2-3	once	NA	TRBV10-3	TGTGCCACGGGTCCGACGAGACGGGCAGATACGCAGTATTTT	CATGPTRRADTQYF
TRBJ2-7	NA	TRBD2	TRBV6-2/TRBV6-3	TGTGCCAGCACCCCCGGCGGGGGGGCGGTCCAGCAGTACTTC	CASTPGGGAVQQYF
TRBJ1-2	NA	TRBD1	TRBV29-1	TGCAGCGTCGATAGGACAGGATCGTATGGCTACACCTTC	CSVDRTGSYGYTF
TRBJ1-3	once	NA	TRBV6-5	TGTGCCAGCAGTTCATCGGGGGGGTCTGGAAACACCATATATTTT	CASSSSGGSGNTIYF
TRBJ2-1	NA	NA	TRBV28	TGTGCCAGCAGTTCTCAGGGGGGCCGGGATGGCAATGAGCAGTTCTTC	CASSSQGGRDGNEQFF
TRBJ1-2	NA	NA	TRBV6-5	TGTGCCAGCAGACTAGGGACTGACAACGCCTATGGCTACACCTTC	CASRLGTDNAYGYTF
TRBJ2-3	NA	TRBD2	TRBV5-4	TGTGCCAGCAACCCTAGGGAGGGCAGAGATACGCAGTATTTT	CASNPREGRDTQYF
TRBJ1-1	NA	NA	TRBV27	TGTGCCAGCAGTTTGGGTGGGGGGGGAGGCACTGAAGCTTTCTTT	CASSLGGGGGTEAFF
TRBJ1-2	NA	NA	TRBV14	TGTGCCAGCAGCTTCGACAGAGCTAACTATGGCTACACCTTC	CASSFDRANYGYTF
TRBJ2-6	once	NA	TRBV19	TGTGCCAGTAGTATTGAGGGGGCCAACGTCCTGACTTTC	CASSIEGANVLTF
TRBJ2-7	NA	TRBD1	TRBV10-2	TGCGCCAGCCACAGGGGCCCCTCCTACGAGCAGTACTTC	CASHRGPSYEQYF
TRBJ1-1	NA	NA	TRBV4-1	TGCGCCAGCAGCCGAGGGAAGTACACTGAAGCTTTCTTT	CASSRGKYTEAFF
TRBJ1-6	NA	NA	TRBV4-3	TGCGCCAGCAGCCAAGATAGGAGAAATTCACCCCTCCACTTT	CASSQDRRNSPLHF
TRBJ1-4	NA	TRBD1	TRBV7-9	TGTGCCAGCAGCCCAAGGGACAGGGCTGAAAAACTGTTTTTT	CASSPRDRAEKLFF
TRBJ2-5	NA	NA	TRBV30	TGTGCCTGGGGGGACTCGTCGGAGACCCAGTACTTC	CAWGDSSETQYF
TRBJ1-4	NA	NA	TRBV6-1	TGTGCCAGCAGTGAACAGGACTTTAATGAAAAACTGTTTTTT	CASSEQDFNEKLFF
TRBJ2-7	NA	TRBD1	TRBV9	TGTGCCAGCAGCGTAGCCGGGACAGGGGGGACCTACGAGCAGTACTTC	CASSVAGTGGTYEQYF
TRBJ1-4	few	TRBD1	TRBV28	TGTGCCAGCAGTTTAACAGGGGCGAGTAATGAAAAACTGTTTTTT	CASSLTGASNEKLFF
TRBJ1-2	NA	TRBD1	TRBV5-4	TGTGCCAGCAACCCGACAGGGGGCGCCGTCTATGGCTACACCTTC	CASNPTGGAVYGYTF
TRBJ2-7	NA	TRBD1	TRBV6-5	TGTGCCAGCACCTGGGACAGGGGGACCTCCTACGAGCAGTACTTC	CASTWDRGTSYEQYF
TRBJ2-2	NA	TRBD1	TRBV2	TGTGCCAGCAACACACACAGGGGAACCGGGGAGCTGTTTTTT	CASNTHRGTGELFF
TRBJ1-5	NA	NA	TRBV7-6	TGTGCCAGCAGCTTAGGGGGCGTTCAGCCCCAGCATTTT	CASSLGGVQPQHF
TRBJ1-2	NA	NA	TRBV21-1	TGTGCCAGCACCCTCACAGGGGAATATGGCTACACCTTC	CASTLTGEYGYTF
TRBJ1-1	NA	NA	TRBV16	TGTGCCAGCAGCCTGAGGGTGTTAGTGAACACTGAAGCTTTCTTT	CASSLRVLVNTEAFF
TRBJ2-3	NA	TRBD2	TRBV5-1	TGCGCCAGCCTAGCGGGAGGGCCCACAAGAGATACGCAGTATTTT	CASLAGGPTRDTQYF
TRBJ2-7	NA	NA	TRBV7-2	TGTGCCAGCAGCTTAGACGGGAACGAGCAGTACTTC	CASSLDGNEQYF
TRBJ1-2	NA	NA	TRBV19	TGTGCCAGTAGTGTGAGACAAAGTACTAACTATGGCTACACCTTC	CASSVRQSTNYGYTF
TRBJ2-3	NA	NA	TRBV5-1	TGCGCCAGCAGCCCCCTCGGGGATACGCAGTATTTT	CASSPLGDTQYF
TRBJ1-5	NA	NA	TRBV6-5	TGTGCCAGCACCACCAGGACAACTAGCAATCAGCCCCAGCATTTT	CASTTRTTSNQPQHF
TRBJ2-6	NA	TRBD2	TRBV5-1	TGCGCCAGCAGCTTGGCCAAGGGTGAAGGGCGGGGGGTCTCTGGGGCCAACGTCCTGACTTTC	CASSLAKGEGRGVSGANVLTF
TRBJ2-7	NA	NA	TRBV11-2	TGTGCCAGCAGCCAAACGGGAACAAATTACGAGCAGTACTTC	CASSQTGTNYEQYF
TRBJ2-1	NA	TRBD1	TRBV28	TGTGCCAGCAATCAACCGGGACAGGGCAATGAGCAGTTCTTC	CASNQPGQGNEQFF
TRBJ2-7	NA	NA	TRBV2	TGTGCCAGCAGGGACAGCGTCTCCTACGAGCAGTACTTC	CASRDSVSYEQYF
TRBJ2-2	NA	TRBD2	TRBV6-1	TGTGCCAGCAGTGGACTGCTAGCGGGGGGGCAGTCGAACACCGGGGAGCTGTTTTTT	CASSGLLAGGQSNTGELFF
TRBJ1-2	NA	NA	TRBV10-3	TGTGCCATCAGTGAGTCGAGGGGAGGGTCTAACTATGGCTACACCTTC	CAISESRGGSNYGYTF
TRBJ1-6	once	TRBD1	TRBV7-9	TGTGCCAGCAGCTTGCAGGGACAGGGGTTTAATTCACCCCTCCACTTT	CASSLQGQGFNSPLHF